The 2 T cell receptor beta chains below all came from one sample that was sequenced in a study of a mutant IDH1 vaccine in newly diagnosed glioma. These receptors' antigens are unknown. TCRdb's table, derived via immunoSEQ multiplex PCR, lists solely in-frame clones and lacks some. Of about 60,000 clones listed, over 70% are singletons. Time point defined: week 23, last vaccination. Every vaccine dose comprised 300 ug of mutant IDH1 20-mer peptide plus topical imiquimod. The sequencing here drew on PBMCs, taken from a glioma patient whose treatment included an IDH1 peptide vaccine. All receptors come from a man aged 40-55 years with glioma.

The rearrangement links TRBV10-3 to TRBJ2-7, with 8 nucleotides matching TRBD2. V was pared by 3 bases and J by 7 bases, with 5 bases of the junction left unmatched. Germline V gene lookup returns CDR1 ENHRY and CDR2 SYGVKD. The CDR3 sequence is 13 residues long. The chain's CDR3 is CAISDGLAGEQYF. The CDR3, as DNA: TGTGCCATCAGTGACGGCTTAGCGGGAGAGCAGTACTTC.

This chain links TRBV25-1 with TRBJ2-2; 7 bases agree with TRBD1. V lost 7 bases to trimming and J lost 3 bases; unmatched junction nucleotides: 8. The CDR3 is 15 residues long. CDR1 is MGHDK and CDR2 is SYGVNS in the germline V gene. CDR3 amino acids: CASNGDSGYTGELFF. The CDR3 DNA follows: TGTGCCAGCAACGGGGACAGTGGATACACCGGGGAGCTGTTTTTT.